The 26 T cell receptor beta chains reported below all come from one sample, sequenced in a study of T cell repertoires in cytomegalovirus infection. TCRdb independently ran MiXCR on the reads; one entry per CDR3 protein. The sample comprises around 530,000 distinct CDR3 sequences, more than 25% of which are singletons, and around 13% rests with the top ten. Input material: PBMCs. The origin of the receptors is a human donor in good health (CMV status not recorded). Some clones in this sample may be carry-over from other donors' samples.

The J gene is TRBJ2-1, the V gene TRBV7-3; D not certain. This CDR3 has 14 residues. The V gene's germline CDR1 is SGHTA and CDR2 FQGTGA. V was shortened by 0 bases and J by 4 bases, with 7 bases between the two germline ends. CDR3 sequence (DNA): TGTGCCAGCAGCTTAACCGCTTTATACAATGAGCAGTTCTTC. Translating gives CASSLTALYNEQFF.

The rearrangement joins TRBV30 to TRBJ2-5; the match to TRBD1 covers 11 bases. V was clipped by 7 bases and J by 3 bases; unmatched bases: 4. The CDR3 consists of 13 residues. Germline lookup yields CDR1 GTSNPN and CDR2 SVGIG (reference sequence). CDR3 loop: CALGTGGEETQYF. The CDR3 bases are TGTGCCTTAGGGACAGGGGGGGAAGAGACCCAGTACTTC.

The gene calls are TRBV6-5 and TRBJ1-1; 7 bases line up with TRBD1. This CDR3 is built from 16 residues. The J segment lost 6 bases and the V segment lost 4 bases, leaving 14 bases of the junction unmatched. From germline, CDR1 is MNHEY and CDR2 SVGAGI. The CDR3 region has the DNA TGTGCCAGCAGTTCCCACAGGGGCCCATTCCCCCCTGAAGCTTTCTTT. It yields the protein CASSSHRGPFPPEAFF.

At least ten counts were recorded for this clonotype. The chain employs TRBV7-8 and TRBJ2-1; D is perhaps TRBD2 (6 bases). The V end was cut by 5 bases, the J end by 2 bases, with 13 bases between. CDR1 and CDR2 (germline): SGHVS, FQNEAQ. The CDR3 is made up of 15 amino acids. In DNA, the CDR3 is TGTGCCAGCAGCAGACGACTAGACCCCTACAATGAGCAGTTCTTC. Its protein product is CASSRRLDPYNEQFF.

This rearrangement joins TRBV11-2 to TRBJ1-4; no reliable D call. The V gene's germline CDR1 is SGHAT and CDR2 FQNNGV. This CDR3 comprises 13 residues. Trimming shortened V by 4 bases and J by 1 base, and 4 bases separated the two germline ends. The CDR3: CASSWRTNEKLFF. CDR3 bases: TGTGCCAGCAGCTGGCGAACTAATGAAAAACTGTTTTTT.

This rearrangement joins TRBV29-1 to TRBJ2-5; 8 bases match TRBD2. The CDR3 spans 13 residues. Germline lookup yields CDR1 SQVTM and CDR2 ANQGSEA. Germline trimming cut 6 bases from V and 4 bases from J; bases unmatched to any gene: 7. The CDR3 loop reads CSVTGTRRETQYF. The DNA for the CDR3 is TGCAGCGTAACCGGGACTAGACGAGAGACCCAGTACTTC.

The rearrangement joins TRBV6-1 to TRBJ2-3; TRBD2 aligns across 11 bases. Germline lookup yields CDR1 MNHNS and CDR2 SASEGT. This CDR3 comprises 19 residues. Trimming took 3 bases from V and 0 from J; bases not matched to a gene: 11. For the CDR3, the DNA is TGTGCCAGCAGTGAGGTCCTTCGTGGACTAGCGGGTAGCACAGATACGCAGTATTTT. Protein sequence: CASSEVLRGLAGSTDTQYF.

This sequence joins TRBV20-1 and TRBJ1-2; no definite D call. Looked up from germline, CDR1 is DFQATT and CDR2 is SNEGSKA (reference sequence). This CDR3 region has 18 residues. The V gene lost 3 bases and the J gene lost 4 bases, with 27 bases spanning the gap. The CDR3 loop is CSASRHPTGNELTYGYTF. The CDR3 DNA is TGCAGTGCTAGTAGACATCCAACGGGGAATGAACTTACCTATGGCTACACCTTC.

The chain couples TRBV20-1 to TRBJ1-1; 7 bases are a match to TRBD1. Germline CDR1 and CDR2: DFQATT and SNEGSKA (reference sequence). J was trimmed by 1 base and V by 0 bases; bases with no gene match: 2. This CDR3 contains 14 residues. CDR3 bases: TGCAGTGCTAGAGAGGGACAGCGGAACACTGAAGCTTTCTTT. Translating gives CSAREGQRNTEAFF.

The chain combines TRBV11-2 with TRBJ2-6; D not certain. CDR1 and CDR2 (germline): SGHAT, FQNNGV. CDR3 length equals 12 residues. The germline V and J ends were trimmed by 2 bases and 7 bases, with 3 bases remaining between them. CDR3 protein: CASSLRANVLTF. CDR3 nucleotides: TGTGCCAGCAGCTTAAGAGCCAACGTCCTGACTTTC.

This clonotype was seen ten or more times. The J gene is TRBJ2-3, the V gene TRBV7-3; D might be TRBD1 or TRBD2, each matching 6 bases. The CDR3 is 16 residues long. The V gene lost 8 bases and the J gene lost 6 bases, with 24 bases spanning the gap. Germline V CDR1 and CDR2: SGHTA, FQGTGA. CDR3: CASARGRGGRSDTQYF. The CDR3 DNA is TGTGCCAGCGCCCGGGGGCGCGGAGGGAGAAGCGATACGCAGTATTTT.

This clonotype occurred many times. One end of the junction is discordant with germline, which a read error may explain. The genes are TRBV7-7 and TRBJ2-1; TRBD2 aligns across 8 bases. The CDR3 runs to 13 residues. CDR1 and CDR2 from the germline V gene are SSHAT and FNYEAQ (reference sequence). CDR3 nucleotide sequence: TGTGCTAGCAGCTCCCCGGGACTAGATGAGCAGTTCTTC. It specifies CASSSPGLDEQFF.

This clonotype was detected many times. The chain combines TRBV7-2 with TRBJ2-7; tentative D call: TRBD2 (5 bases). Between the trimmed V and J ends, which lost 1 base and 6 bases, there was a span of 7 bases. The CDR3 is made up of 12 amino acids. Germline lookup yields CDR1 SGHTA and CDR2 FQGNSA. The CDR3, as DNA: TGTGCCAGCAGCTTAGGGAGCGGCGAGCAGTACTTC. Its translation is CASSLGSGEQYF.

This sequence joins TRBV6-5 and TRBJ1-1; 7 bases are a match to TRBD1. CDR3 length: 12 residues. The V gene's germline CDR1 is MNHEY and CDR2 SVGAGI. V lost 6 bases and J lost 6; bases outside the gene matches: 4. The CDR3 DNA follows: TGTGCCAGCAGCAGGGGGTCCGCTGAAGCTTTCTTT. It specifies CASSRGSAEAFF.

This chain uses TRBV29-1 with TRBJ1-2, with 8 positions matching TRBD1. The CDR3 contains 13 residues. CDR1 and CDR2 from the germline V gene are SQVTM and ANQGSEA. With 7 bases clipped from V and 2 bases from J, the junction kept 6 bases outside the gene matches. The CDR3 DNA is TGCAGCGGTGGGTCAGGGGGCAACTATGGCTACACCTTC. This sequence encodes CSGGSGGNYGYTF.

V gene TRBV6-2 or TRBV6-3 combines with J gene TRBJ2-7, with D tentatively TRBD2 (7 bases). The germline V gene encodes CDR1 MNHEY and CDR2 SVGEGT. This CDR3 contains 13 residues. Trimming cost V 10 bases and J 5 bases, with 18 bases left between them. The CDR3 DNA reads as TGTGCCATCTCTGCCGGGGGGCCGAACGAGCAGTACTTC. Translation: CAISAGGPNEQYF.

This clonotype was counted between two and nine times. V and J are TRBV11-2 and TRBJ2-1; the match to TRBD2 covers 10 bases. J lost 8 bases, V lost 5 bases, and 9 bases had no gene match. CDR1 SGHAT and CDR2 FQNNGV come from the germline V gene. This CDR3 is built from 15 residues. The CDR3 is CASSISSGSGYEQFF. CDR3 nucleotides: TGTGCCAGCAGCATATCTAGCGGGAGTGGGTATGAGCAGTTCTTC.

At least ten counts were recorded for this clonotype. The rearrangement uses TRBV7-8 and TRBJ2-3; no clear D. From germline, CDR1 is SGHVS and CDR2 FQNEAQ. CDR3 length equals 12 residues. V was shortened by 1 base and J by 8 bases, with 7 bases between the two germline ends. CDR3 DNA sequence: TGTGCCAGCAGCTTAGATCTGGGTACGCAGTATTTT. This translates into CASSLDLGTQYF. Full variable domain (remainder filled in from reference TRBV7-8 and TRBJ2-3): GAGVSQSPRYKVAKRGQDVALRCDPISGHVSLFWYQQALGQGPEFLTYFQNEAQLDKSGLPSDRFFAERPEGSVSTLKIQRTQQEDSAVYLCASSLDLGTQYFGPGTRLTVL.

The CDR3 loop is CSAITGSSYNSPLHF. The CDR3 DNA follows: TGCAGTGCGATTACAGGGAGCTCCTATAATTCACCCCTCCACTTT. V usage is TRBV20-1 and J usage is TRBJ1-6, with D possibly being TRBD1 (6 bases). V lost 6 bases and J 0 bases, leaving 12 bases between the germline ends. In germline, CDR1 is DFQATT, CDR2 SNEGSKA (reference sequence). The CDR3 consists of 15 residues.

This clonotype was counted between two and nine times. The chain recombines TRBV27 with TRBJ2-4; D gene uncertain. V shed 5 bases and J shed 0 bases, with 17 bases lying between them. The CDR3 sequence is 17 residues long. Per the germline V gene, CDR1 is MNHEY and CDR2 is SMNVEV (reference sequence). In nucleotides, the CDR3 is TGTGCCAGCAGTCCTCTATTCGGGCACCCAGCCAAAAACATTCAGTACTTC. Its translation: CASSPLFGHPAKNIQYF.

In its sample, this clonotype was seen many times. This sequence joins TRBV7-2 and TRBJ1-3; D ambiguous. Germline CDR1 reads SGHTA; CDR2 reads FQGNSA. V was trimmed by 1 base and J by 0 bases, leaving 10 bases between them. CDR3 size: 16 residues. CDR3 in amino acids: CASSLVPISSGNTIYF. CDR3 sequence (DNA): TGTGCCAGCAGCTTAGTACCCATTAGCTCTGGAAACACCATATATTTT.

This clonotype was counted a single time. The DNA for the CDR3 is TGTGCCAGCAGTCCCCAGGGATGGGAGACCCAGTACTTC. The encoded protein is CASSPQGWETQYF. The rearrangement links TRBV6-2 or TRBV6-3 to TRBJ2-5, with a possible D match to TRBD1 (5 bases). The CDR3 spans 13 residues. Germline lookup yields CDR1 MNHEY and CDR2 SVGEGT. Trimming removed 5 bases at V and 5 bases at J, with 12 bases between.

V is TRBV11-2 and J is TRBJ2-1, with TRBD2 matching over 10 bases. This CDR3 contains 18 residues. Trimming removed 0 bases from V and 0 bases from J; junction bases left unmatched: 5. The germline CDR1 and CDR2 sequences are SGHAT and FQNNGV. The CDR3 is CASSLEGGTSASYNEQFF. The CDR3 region has the DNA TGTGCCAGCAGCTTAGAGGGCGGGACTAGCGCCTCCTACAATGAGCAGTTCTTC.

This clonotype was seen at least ten times. The chain is built from TRBV7-2 and TRBJ1-2; 7 nucleotides line up with TRBD1. J was trimmed by 4 bases and V by 3 bases; bases with no gene match: 8. There are 15 residues in the CDR3. Per the germline V gene, CDR1 is SGHTA and CDR2 is FQGNSA. CDR3: CASSLGDRVGYGYTF. In DNA form, the CDR3 reads TGTGCCAGCAGCTTGGGGGACAGAGTTGGCTATGGCTACACCTTC.

This clonotype occurred a few times. V is TRBV7-9 and J is TRBJ1-2; no definite D call. This CDR3 is 15 amino acids long. The V gene's germline CDR1 is SEHNR and CDR2 FQNEAQ (reference sequence). Trimming cost V 5 bases and J 4 bases, with 17 bases left between them. CDR3 loop: CASSHLSVSAYGYTF. The CDR3 nucleotides are TGTGCCAGCAGCCATCTTTCGGTCAGTGCCTATGGCTACACCTTC.

This clonotype was counted many times. The V and J genes are TRBV28 and TRBJ2-7; 8 nucleotides line up with TRBD2. This CDR3 region has 14 residues. Germline V gives CDR1 MDHEN, CDR2 SYDVKM. With 6 bases clipped from V and 2 bases from J, the junction kept 6 bases outside the gene matches. CDR3 bases: TGTGCCAGCAGCTTAAGCGGGAGCCCCTACGAGCAGTACTTC. Its protein product is CASSLSGSPYEQYF.